The T cell receptor (beta chain) under discussion was sequenced for a study of beta chain features in type 1 diabetes. As for the study in general: Regarding age, gender and cell yields, patients proved similar to healthy donors.

Cell sorting via CD45RO/CCR7/CD25/CD127/CD95/CD27 was performed to obtain CD4+ naive, central memory, regulatory and stem cell-like memory cells. Worth noting for this clone: The antigen is not known.

V shed 0 bases and J 4 bases; nucleotides not matched to a gene: 10. The germline CDR1 and CDR2 sequences are SGHNT and YYREEE (reference sequence). This CDR3 spans 17 amino acids. Sequencing targeted expressed TCRB transcripts, as all isolated RNA had been reverse transcribed. This table comes from immunoSEQ multiplex PCR, and its TCRdb copy is limited to in-frame clones, with some not included. The data contain over 700,000 clones, 17% of them singletons. Study-wide results and caveats: Shorter TCRB CDR3s, moderately but significantly so, marked every one of the four CD4+ subsets in Type 1 diabetes patients.

J is TRBJ2-1 and V is TRBV5-4, with 7 bases aligning to TRBD1. The TCR sequence derives from a young woman in good health. The sample comprised naive CD4+ T cells from blood. DNA for the CDR3: TGTGCCAGCAGCTTGGGAGGTGGGACAGCTTCATACAATGAGCAGTTCTTC. Translated, it gives CASSLGGGTASYNEQFF. Combining the CDR3 with reference TRBV5-4 and TRBJ2-1 gives the whole variable domain ETGVTQSPTHLIKTRGQQVTLRCSSQSGHNTVSWYQQALGQGPQFIFQYYREEENGRGNFPPRFSGLQFPNYSSELNVNALELDDSALYLCASSLGGGTASYNEQFFGPGTRLTVL.